One and the same sample provided the 32 T cell receptor beta chains below, sequenced in a study of identical twins. TCRdb re-called the 5' RACE reads through MiXCR, storing one row per CDR3 protein. The data contain a few hundred thousand distinct CDR3 sequences, more than 13% of them seen just once; the ten biggest clones take up approximately 0.9%. These data also featured in a second study, about yellow fever vaccine responses in identical twins.

Input material: CD4+ T cells sorted from blood. Receptors originate from a woman between 18 and 30 years old in good health.

The J gene is TRBJ2-3, the V gene TRBV3-1; no reliable D call. CDR1 is LGHDT and CDR2 is YNNKEL in the germline V gene (reference sequence). The CDR3 loop spans 15 amino acids. V dropped 4 bases and J dropped 3 bases, with 14 bases sitting between them. The CDR3 bases are TGTGCCAGCAGCCTGCAGTTCCCTAGGACAGATACGCAGTATTTT. This codes for CASSLQFPRTDTQYF.

The rearrangement joins TRBV10-3 to TRBJ2-2; D gene unclear. The V end lost 4 bases, the J end lost 1 base, and 7 bases lay between the germline ends. The germline V gene has CDR1 ENHRY and CDR2 SYGVKD. The CDR3 loop spans 14 amino acids. In DNA form, the CDR3 reads TGTGCCATCAGTGTATCGGGGAACACCGGGGAGCTGTTTTTT. This gives the protein CAISVSGNTGELFF.

This clonotype was seen only a few times. The J gene is TRBJ2-3, the V gene TRBV7-2; the match to TRBD1 covers 7 bases. After removal of 8 bases from V and 3 bases from J, the junction contained 11 bases not matched to a gene. Germline loops: CDR1 SGHTA, CDR2 FQGNSA. This CDR3 has 15 residues. CDR3 bases: TGTGCCAGCGCGGCAGGGGGACCACGGACAGATACGCAGTATTTT. This sequence encodes CASAAGGPRTDTQYF.

This clonotype showed up many times. The V gene is TRBV7-8, the J gene TRBJ2-3; 7 nucleotides align to TRBD2. Germline CDR1 SGHVS, CDR2 FQNEAQ. J lost 2 bases, V lost 2 bases, and 1 base had no gene match. The CDR3 is made up of 14 amino acids. The CDR3 loop is CASSLLAATDTQYF. The CDR3 bases are TGTGCCAGCAGCTTACTAGCGGCCACAGATACGCAGTATTTT.

The rearrangement joins TRBV2 to TRBJ1-5, with TRBD1 matching 8 bases. Germline values: CDR1 SNHLY, CDR2 FYNNEI. There are 16 residues in the CDR3. The J segment lost 2 bases and the V segment lost 4 bases, leaving 7 bases of the junction unmatched. The CDR3 reads CASSGFGQGGNQPQHF. CDR3 bases: TGTGCCAGCAGTGGATTTGGACAGGGCGGCAATCAGCCCCAGCATTTT.

J is TRBJ1-2 and V is TRBV4-3, with 7 bases identical to TRBD1. The CDR3 extends over 16 amino acids. From germline, CDR1 is LGHNA and CDR2 YSLEER. The ends lost 3 bases at V and 0 bases at J; junction bases unmatched: 7. The DNA for the CDR3 is TGCGCCAGCAGCCAGGATGCAGGGGGAACTAACTATGGCTACACCTTC. This translates into CASSQDAGGTNYGYTF.

This clonotype turned up a few times. The chain combines TRBV5-1 with TRBJ2-2, with no clear D. The V end was cut by 0 bases, the J end by 5 bases, with 8 bases between. CDR1 and CDR2 from the germline V gene are SGHRS and YFSETQ. This CDR3 comprises 14 residues. In nucleotides, the CDR3 is TGCGCCAGCAGCTTGGTTTGGGGAACCGGGGAGCTGTTTTTT. Translation: CASSLVWGTGELFF.

This clonotype was detected only a few times. This chain connects TRBV19 to TRBJ2-7; D tentatively reads TRBD1 or TRBD2 (5 bases each). Germline V gene data show CDR1 as LNHDA and CDR2 as SQIVND (reference sequence). CDR3 length: 15 amino acids. V was trimmed by 4 bases and J by 4 bases, leaving 17 bases between them. The DNA for the CDR3 is TGTGCCAGTAGTACTAGGGACCACCCTCGGTACGAGCAGTACTTC. Translated: CASSTRDHPRYEQYF. Combining the CDR3 with reference TRBV19 and TRBJ2-7 gives the whole variable domain DGGITQSPKYLFRKEGQNVTLSCEQNLNHDAMYWYRQDPGQGLRLIYYSQIVNDFQKGDIAEGYSVSREKKESFPLTVTSAQKNPTAFYLCASSTRDHPRYEQYFGPGTRLTVT.

This clonotype was observed at least ten times. This rearrangement joins TRBV5-1 to TRBJ2-1; the match to TRBD1 covers 11 bases. CDR3 length equals 17 residues. Germline V gene data show CDR1 as SGHRS and CDR2 as YFSETQ. Losses at the gene ends were 4 bases for V and 2 bases for J; bases not matched to a gene: 8. The CDR3 region has the DNA TGCGCCAGCAGCCCGTTCAAGGACAGGGGGCCCTACAATGAGCAGTTCTTC. It yields the protein CASSPFKDRGPYNEQFF.

This clonotype came up a few times. The gene calls are TRBV20-1 and TRBJ2-5, with D possibly TRBD2 on 5 matching bases. Deletions cut 2 bases from V and 1 base from J, with 17 bases between. CDR3 length: 16 amino acids. The germline CDR1 and CDR2 sequences are DFQATT and SNEGSKA (reference sequence). The CDR3 nucleotides are TGCAGTGCTAGACCATTATTGGCGGGTACCCAAGAGACCCAGTACTTC. This codes for CSARPLLAGTQETQYF.

This chain joins TRBV7-2 and TRBJ1-4; tentative D call: TRBD1 (5 bases). CDR1 and CDR2 (germline): SGHTA, FQGNSA. The CDR3 is 14 residues long. With 4 bases removed from V and 2 bases from J, the gap between germline ends came to 8 bases. The CDR3 region has the DNA TGTGCCAGCAGCTCCGCAGGGACTAATGAAAAACTGTTTTTT. Translated: CASSSAGTNEKLFF.

The chain employs TRBV20-1 and TRBJ2-7; 9 positions match TRBD1. The length of the CDR3 is 14 residues. After removal of 2 bases from V and 4 bases from J, the junction contained 6 bases not matched to a gene. Germline lookup yields CDR1 DFQATT and CDR2 SNEGSKA (reference sequence). Here the CDR3 reads CSARHRDRVYEQYF. CDR3 nucleotide sequence: TGCAGTGCTAGACACCGGGACAGGGTATACGAGCAGTACTTC.

A few counts support this clonotype. The chain carries TRBV7-2 and TRBJ2-7; D is undetermined. The V end lost 2 bases, the J end lost 9 bases, and 14 bases lay between the germline ends. This CDR3 region has 13 residues. Per germline, CDR1 SGHTA and CDR2 FQGNSA. The CDR3 sequence is CASSLLAPERQYF. For the CDR3, the DNA is TGTGCCAGCAGCTTATTAGCTCCGGAAAGGCAGTACTTC.

This clonotype turned up a few times. This rearrangement joins TRBV14 to TRBJ2-1; a possible D gene is TRBD2 (6 bases). The CDR3 extends over 13 amino acids. The ends were cut back, 3 bases at V and 9 bases at J, with 12 bases in the middle. The germline V gene encodes CDR1 SGHDN and CDR2 FVKESK. CDR3 coding DNA: TGTGCCAGCAGCCAGACACTGGGGGGTGAGCAGTTCTTC. Amino acids: CASSQTLGGEQFF.

This clonotype has more than one count but fewer than ten. The gene calls are TRBV20-1 and TRBJ1-3, with D possibly being TRBD1 (5 bases). CDR1 is DFQATT and CDR2 is SNEGSKA in the germline V gene (reference sequence). Trimming removed 7 bases from V and 9 bases from J, with 13 bases in between. This CDR3 region has 11 residues. CDR3 sequence reads: CSGWGDGTIYF. CDR3 in DNA: TGCAGTGGTTGGGGCGATGGCACCATATATTTT.

The rearrangement uses TRBV19 and TRBJ2-7, with D unclear. Germline V gene data show CDR1 as LNHDA and CDR2 as SQIVND (reference sequence). The V end lost 7 bases, the J end lost 1 base, and 8 bases lay between the germline ends. The CDR3 contains 12 residues. CDR3 nucleotides: TGTGCCAGTATCGGCAGATCCTACGAGCAGTACTTC. It yields the protein CASIGRSYEQYF. The whole variable domain, remainder taken from reference TRBV19 and TRBJ2-7, is DGGITQSPKYLFRKEGQNVTLSCEQNLNHDAMYWYRQDPGQGLRLIYYSQIVNDFQKGDIAEGYSVSREKKESFPLTVTSAQKNPTAFYLCASIGRSYEQYFGPGTRLTVT.

This clonotype was seen only a few times. V gene TRBV6-5 combines with J gene TRBJ2-3; 11 bases agree with TRBD2. The V gene's germline CDR1 is MNHEY and CDR2 SVGAGI. The V and J ends lost 2 bases and 12 bases, in that order; junction bases with no gene match: 7. CDR3 length: 14 residues. The CDR3 DNA reads as TGTGCCAGCAGTTACACAGCGACTAGCGGGGAACAGTATTTT. This gives the protein CASSYTATSGEQYF.

This clonotype was counted only a few times. The rearrangement joins TRBV12-3 or TRBV12-4 to TRBJ2-1, with D perhaps matching TRBD2 (5 bases). The CDR3 runs 11 residues. The V end lost 6 bases, the J end lost 7 bases, and 7 bases lay between the germline ends. The DNA for the CDR3 is TGTGCCAGCAGGTGGAGGAATGAGCAGTTCTTC. Translating gives CASRWRNEQFF.

This chain links TRBV7-2 with TRBJ2-1; 9 bases fit TRBD2. With V trimmed by 5 bases and J by 6 bases, 14 bases remained unmatched. Germline V CDR1 and CDR2: SGHTA, FQGNSA. The CDR3 consists of 17 residues. The CDR3, as DNA: TGTGCCAGCAGCCCAGGACCCGGGACTAGCAACATCAATGAGCAGTTCTTC. Translating gives CASSPGPGTSNINEQFF. Drawing the rest from reference TRBV7-2 and TRBJ2-1, the complete variable domain is GAGVSQSPSNKVTEKGKDVELRCDPISGHTALYWYRQSLGQGLEFLIYFQGNSAPDKSGLPSDRFSAERTGGSVSTLTIQRTQQEDSAVYLCASSPGPGTSNINEQFFGPGTRLTVL.

The V gene is TRBV10-1, the J gene TRBJ2-3; 10 nucleotides line up with TRBD2. V was pared by 8 bases and J by 5 bases, with 4 bases of the junction left unmatched. CDR1 and CDR2 from the germline V gene are WNHNN and SYGVQD (reference sequence). The CDR3 sequence is 13 residues long. The CDR3 reads CASRLAGGDTQYF. DNA for the CDR3: TGCGCCAGCCGCTTAGCGGGAGGAGATACGCAGTATTTT.

The gene calls are TRBV30 and TRBJ2-3; D unclear. Trimming took off 4 bases at V and 2 bases at J, with 13 bases between the two ends. Germline lookup yields CDR1 GTSNPN and CDR2 SVGIG (reference sequence). The CDR3 consists of 14 residues. The chain's CDR3 is CAWIAGFYTDTQYF. DNA of the CDR3: TGTGCCTGGATCGCCGGGTTTTACACAGATACGCAGTATTTT.

This clonotype has only a few counts. The rearrangement uses TRBV3-1 and TRBJ2-1; 7 nucleotides align to TRBD2. CDR3 size: 15 residues. V shed 1 base, J shed 7 bases, and the junction held 7 bases outside the gene matches. Germline V gene sequence: CDR1 LGHDT, CDR2 YNNKEL (reference sequence). In nucleotides, the CDR3 is TGTGCCAGCAGCCAAGGTTCTGCGGGAGATAATGAGCAGTTCTTC. It yields the protein CASSQGSAGDNEQFF.

This clonotype was detected only a few times. The V call is TRBV12-3 or TRBV12-4, the J call TRBJ2-2; TRBD2 agrees at 13 bases. V was clipped by 5 bases and J by 7 bases; unmatched bases: 7. The CDR3 has 16 amino acids. DNA for the CDR3: TGTGCCAGCAGTCTCAGACTAGCGGGAGGAATCGGGGAGCTGTTTTTT. Amino acid sequence: CASSLRLAGGIGELFF.

The chain carries TRBV30 and TRBJ2-7; 8 bases fit TRBD2. This CDR3 contains 14 residues. Germline V gene data show CDR1 as GTSNPN and CDR2 as SVGIG (reference sequence). Trimming cost V 2 bases and J 1 base; bases outside gene matches: 4. The CDR3 loop is CAWSRGGQSYEQYF. CDR3 DNA sequence: TGTGCCTGGAGTCGGGGGGGCCAGTCCTACGAGCAGTACTTC.

This clonotype occurred many times. The chain recombines TRBV6-2 or TRBV6-3 with TRBJ2-5; tentative D call: TRBD2 (6 bases). Germline CDR1 is MNHEY and CDR2 is SVGEGT. This CDR3 contains 16 residues. Trimming stripped 8 bases from V and 0 bases from J, with 19 bases between. The CDR3 DNA sequence: TGTGCCAGCGGATCGCGACGGGGGAAGTACCAAGAGACCCAGTACTTC. Residues: CASGSRRGKYQETQYF.

This chain uses TRBV20-1 with TRBJ2-7; 9 bases map to TRBD1. V trimming: 3 bases; J trimming: 5 bases; junction bases outside the gene matches: 8. From germline, CDR1 is DFQATT and CDR2 SNEGSKA (reference sequence). This CDR3 spans 14 amino acids. CDR3 amino acids: CSARATGGRNEQYF. The DNA of the CDR3 is TGCAGTGCTAGGGCGACAGGGGGACGTAACGAGCAGTACTTC.

Only a few counts were recorded for this clonotype. The rearrangement uses TRBV9 and TRBJ2-5, with a possible D match to TRBD2 (5 bases). This CDR3 spans 14 amino acids. The germline V gene encodes CDR1 SGDLS and CDR2 YYNGEE. Between the trimmed V and J ends, which lost 4 bases and 2 bases, there was a span of 12 bases. The DNA for the CDR3 is TGTGCCAGCAGCCCCCCCCGAGGGCAAGAGACCCAGTACTTC. Translated, it gives CASSPPRGQETQYF.

This clonotype was seen a few times. J is TRBJ1-2 and V is TRBV7-2; 7 nucleotides agree with TRBD1. V trimming: 1 base; J trimming: 7 bases; junction bases outside the gene matches: 3. Germline V gene lookup returns CDR1 SGHTA and CDR2 FQGNSA. This CDR3 comprises 13 residues. CDR3 protein: CASSLDNRGGYTF. Here the CDR3 DNA reads TGTGCCAGCAGCTTAGATAACAGGGGTGGCTACACCTTC. The variable domain in full, with the rest retrieved from reference TRBV7-2 and TRBJ1-2, is GAGVSQSPSNKVTEKGKDVELRCDPISGHTALYWYRQSLGQGLEFLIYFQGNSAPDKSGLPSDRFSAERTGGSVSTLTIQRTQQEDSAVYLCASSLDNRGGYTFGSGTRLTVV.

This clonotype showed up just a few times. The V call is TRBV3-1, the J call TRBJ2-1, with 9 bases lining up with TRBD2. The germline V gene has CDR1 LGHDT and CDR2 YNNKEL (reference sequence). The CDR3 consists of 18 residues. Unmatched junction bases numbered 7, after V lost 0 bases and J lost 1 base. The CDR3 loop reads CASSQEASGIGSYNEQFF. CDR3 DNA sequence: TGTGCCAGCAGCCAAGAGGCTAGCGGGATTGGATCCTACAATGAGCAGTTCTTC.

This clonotype was detected only a few times. This chain uses TRBV3-1 with TRBJ2-1; 14 positions match TRBD2. Germline V lookup: CDR1 LGHDT, CDR2 YNNKEL (reference sequence). The CDR3 sequence is 20 residues long. The junction had 13 bases not matched to a gene; V was cut back by 2 bases and J by 4 bases. The CDR3 here is CASSQNRLAGGFFPYNEQFF. The CDR3 DNA reads TGTGCCAGCAGCCAAAACCGACTAGCGGGAGGGTTCTTTCCATACAATGAGCAGTTCTTC.

The V and J genes are TRBV7-2 and TRBJ2-3, with TRBD2 as a possible D gene (5 bases). The CDR3 runs 15 residues. V lost 2 bases and J 1 base, leaving 10 bases between the germline ends. The germline V gene encodes CDR1 SGHTA and CDR2 FQGNSA. The CDR3 region is CASSLSWGGTDTQYF. The DNA of the CDR3 is TGTGCCAGCAGCTTAAGTTGGGGAGGCACAGATACGCAGTATTTT.

The chain's CDR3 is CASSPNRGIGRELFF. The CDR3 DNA is TGTGCCAGCAGTCCCAACCGGGGAATAGGACGGGAGCTGTTTTTT. The genes are TRBV12-3 or TRBV12-4 and TRBJ2-2, with D perhaps TRBD2 (5 bases). The V and J ends lost 5 bases and 9 bases respectively, with 19 bases between them. This CDR3 has 15 residues.